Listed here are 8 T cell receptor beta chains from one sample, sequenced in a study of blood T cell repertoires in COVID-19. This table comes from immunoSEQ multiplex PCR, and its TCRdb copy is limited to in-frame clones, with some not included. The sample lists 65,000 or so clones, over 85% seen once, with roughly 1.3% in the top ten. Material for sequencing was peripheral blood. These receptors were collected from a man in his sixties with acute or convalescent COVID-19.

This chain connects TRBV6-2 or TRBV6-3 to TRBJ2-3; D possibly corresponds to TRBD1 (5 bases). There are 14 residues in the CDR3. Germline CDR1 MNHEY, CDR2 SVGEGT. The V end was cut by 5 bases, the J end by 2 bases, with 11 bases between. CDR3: CASSTGTPTDTQYF. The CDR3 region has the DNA TGTGCCAGCAGTACAGGAACCCCCACAGATACGCAGTATTTT.

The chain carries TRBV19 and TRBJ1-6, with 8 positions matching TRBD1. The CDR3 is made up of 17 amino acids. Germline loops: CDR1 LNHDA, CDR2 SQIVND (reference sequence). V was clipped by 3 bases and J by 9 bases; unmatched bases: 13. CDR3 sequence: CASSITVQGAWGSPLHF. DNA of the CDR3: TGTGCCAGTAGTATTACGGTCCAGGGGGCATGGGGTTCACCCCTCCACTTT.

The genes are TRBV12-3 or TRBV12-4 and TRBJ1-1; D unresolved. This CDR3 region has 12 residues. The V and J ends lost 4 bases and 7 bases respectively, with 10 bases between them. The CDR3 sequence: CASSWTGFEAFF. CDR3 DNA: TGTGCCAGCAGTTGGACGGGATTTGAAGCTTTCTTT.

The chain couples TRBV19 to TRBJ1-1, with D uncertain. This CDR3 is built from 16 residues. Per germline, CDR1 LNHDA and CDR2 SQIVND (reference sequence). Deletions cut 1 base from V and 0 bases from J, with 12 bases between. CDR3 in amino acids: CASSIARFSVNTEAFF. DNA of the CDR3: TGTGCCAGTAGTATAGCACGTTTTTCGGTGAACACTGAAGCTTTCTTT.

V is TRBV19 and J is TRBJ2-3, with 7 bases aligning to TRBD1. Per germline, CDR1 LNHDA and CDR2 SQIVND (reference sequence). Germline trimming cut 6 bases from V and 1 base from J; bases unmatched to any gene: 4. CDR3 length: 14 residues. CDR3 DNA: TGTGCCAGTAGCCTCCAGGGGGGCACAGATACGCAGTATTTT. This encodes CASSLQGGTDTQYF.

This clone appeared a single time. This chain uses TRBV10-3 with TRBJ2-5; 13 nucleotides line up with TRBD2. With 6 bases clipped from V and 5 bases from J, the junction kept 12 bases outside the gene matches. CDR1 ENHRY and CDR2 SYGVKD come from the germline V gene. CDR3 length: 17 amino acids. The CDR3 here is CAISHLTSGGDEETQYF. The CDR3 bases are TGTGCCATCAGCCACCTCACTAGCGGGGGGGACGAGGAGACCCAGTACTTC.

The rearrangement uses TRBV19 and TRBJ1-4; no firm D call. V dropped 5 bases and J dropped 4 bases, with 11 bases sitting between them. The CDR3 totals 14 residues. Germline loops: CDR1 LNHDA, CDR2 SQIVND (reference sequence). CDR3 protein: CASSLNSLNEKLFF. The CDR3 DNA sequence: TGTGCCAGTAGTTTGAACAGCCTTAATGAAAAACTGTTTTTT.

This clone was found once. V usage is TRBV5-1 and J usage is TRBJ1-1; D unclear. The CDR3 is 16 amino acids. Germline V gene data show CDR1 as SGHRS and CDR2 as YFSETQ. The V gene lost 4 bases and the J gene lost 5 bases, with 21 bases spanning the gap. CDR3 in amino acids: CASSPGGGQTRTEAFF. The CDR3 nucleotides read TGCGCCAGCAGCCCAGGAGGAGGCCAAACGAGGACTGAAGCTTTCTTT.